The rows below give T cell receptor beta chains drawn from one sample of a study of T cell repertoires in MIS-A myocarditis. TCRdb's table, derived via immunoSEQ multiplex PCR, lists solely in-frame clones and lacks some. The sample gives roughly 14,000 clones, about 74% of which show up once; about three fifths is in the top ten. What was sequenced was left ventricle heart tissue obtained at autopsy. The receptors derive from a man between 18 and 29 years old with fulminant myocarditis from multisystem inflammatory syndrome in adults (MIS-A) after COVID-19. CDR3s include the opening cysteine and the closing phenylalanine or tryptophan. A D gene is named only where the DNA matches it firmly. Expanded clones get a size class; other rows say once, few or many, or leave the size out.

CDR3 | DNA | size | D | J | length | V
CASSPKHDRNSNTEAFF | TGTGCCAGCAGCCCCAAACATGACAGAAACTCGAACACTGAAGCTTTCTTT | . | . | TRBJ1-1 | 17 | TRBV7-6
CASSLGLTGDEAFF | TGTGCCAGCAGCTTAGGCCTGACAGGCGATGAAGCTTTCTTT | . | . | TRBJ1-1 | 14 | TRBV13
CASSTSALSGTEAFF | TGTGCCAGTAGTACCTCGGCCCTCTCGGGCACTGAAGCTTTCTTT | . | . | TRBJ1-1 | 15 | TRBV19
CASSQVGGAGTDTQYF | TGTGCCAGCAGCCAGGTAGGGGGCGCGGGCACAGATACGCAGTATTTT | . | TRBD1 | TRBJ2-3 | 16 | TRBV7-2
CASSQAGHFVLYEQYF | TGTGCCAGCAGCCAAGCGGGACACTTCGTCCTTTACGAGCAGTACTTC | . | . | TRBJ2-7 | 16 | TRBV14
CASRDQNQETQYF | TGTGCCAGCCGGGACCAGAATCAAGAGACCCAGTACTTC | few | . | TRBJ2-5 | 13 | TRBV12-3/TRBV12-4
CASSKVQGGSYEQYF | TGTGCCAGCAGCAAGGTGCAGGGGGGGTCCTACGAGCAGTACTTC | . | . | TRBJ2-7 | 15 | TRBV5-4
CASRLGTSGYNEQFF | TGTGCCAGCAGGTTAGGGACTAGCGGATACAATGAGCAGTTCTTC | . | TRBD2 | TRBJ2-1 | 15 | TRBV2
CASSDGGILEAFF | TGCGCCAGCAGTGATGGGGGGATCCTAGAAGCTTTCTTT | . | . | TRBJ1-1 | 13 | TRBV10-1
CASSTRSADTQYF | TGTGCCAGTAGTACCCGGTCGGCAGATACGCAGTATTTT | once | . | TRBJ2-3 | 13 | TRBV19
CASSLARGRLLRDTGELFF | TGTGCCAGCAGCTTAGCGCGAGGAAGGCTTCTTAGAGACACCGGGGAGCTGTTTTTT | . | . | TRBJ2-2 | 19 | TRBV7-2
CASSLRTGRGGDEAFF | TGTGCCAGCAGCCTACGCACTGGCAGGGGTGGTGATGAAGCTTTCTTT | few | . | TRBJ1-1 | 16 | TRBV7-9
CASSQDRAGGLGEQYF | TGCGCCAGCAGCCAAGATAGAGCGGGGGGACTAGGAGAGCAGTACTTC | medium-sized | TRBD2 | TRBJ2-7 | 16 | TRBV4-1
CATSSPQRGFYNEQFF | TGTGCCACCAGTAGCCCGCAAAGGGGTTTCTACAATGAGCAGTTCTTC | . | . | TRBJ2-1 | 16 | TRBV24-1
CASRQANTGELFF | TGCGCCAGCCGTCAGGCGAACACCGGGGAGCTGTTTTTT | . | . | TRBJ2-2 | 13 | TRBV4-1
CASTGQGDGYTF | TGTGCCAGTACCGGACAGGGGGATGGCTACACCTTC | few | TRBD1 | TRBJ1-2 | 12 | TRBV19
CASSEGLAGGAADTQYF | TGTGCCAGCAGTGAGGGACTAGCGGGAGGGGCCGCAGATACGCAGTATTTT | . | TRBD2 | TRBJ2-3 | 17 | TRBV2
CASSEAGSMNTEAFF | TGTGCCAGCAGTGAGGCAGGATCGATGAACACTGAAGCTTTCTTT | few | . | TRBJ1-1 | 15 | TRBV6-1
CASSVVGEETQYF | TGTGCCAGCAGCGTAGTGGGGGAAGAGACCCAGTACTTC | . | . | TRBJ2-5 | 13 | TRBV9
CASSLRKGRTEAFF | TGTGCCAGCAGTCTACGAAAGGGCCGCACTGAAGCTTTCTTT | . | . | TRBJ1-1 | 14 | TRBV6-5
CASRAVQGFYGYTF | TGTGCCAGTAGGGCCGTGCAGGGCTTCTATGGCTACACCTTC | . | . | TRBJ1-2 | 14 | TRBV19
CASSFFDRGRREQYF | TGTGCCAGCAGCTTCTTCGACAGGGGGCGCCGCGAGCAGTACTTC | . | TRBD1 | TRBJ2-7 | 15 | TRBV13
CASSRRSRGDETQYF | TGTGCCAGCAGCCGCCGGAGCCGGGGGGACGAGACCCAGTACTTC | . | TRBD2 | TRBJ2-5 | 15 | TRBV5-4
CASSQDLVGEQYF | TGCGCCAGCAGCCAAGATCTTGTTGGGGAGCAGTACTTC | . | . | TRBJ2-7 | 13 | TRBV4-1
CASSLAGISYNEQFF | TGTGCCAGCAGCCTAGCGGGGATCTCCTACAATGAGCAGTTCTTC | . | TRBD2 | TRBJ2-1 | 15 | TRBV7-6
CASSQDHRTSGTSSYNEQFF | TGCGCCAGCAGCCAAGACCACCGGACTAGCGGGACTTCCTCCTACAATGAGCAGTTCTTC | . | TRBD2 | TRBJ2-1 | 20 | TRBV4-1
CASSSRGSGGDEQYF | TGTGCCAGTAGCTCCCGGGGCTCCGGGGGCGACGAGCAGTACTTC | few | . | TRBJ2-7 | 15 | TRBV19
CASSGDGRKETQYF | TGCGCCAGCAGCGGTGACGGGCGGAAAGAGACCCAGTACTTC | few | . | TRBJ2-5 | 14 | TRBV5-1
CASSVKGNGGRGYTF | TGTGCCAGCAGCGTGAAAGGGAATGGTGGGAGAGGCTACACCTTC | few | . | TRBJ1-2 | 15 | TRBV9
CTSGDYLYEQYF | TGTACCAGTGGCGACTACCTCTACGAGCAGTACTTC | . | . | TRBJ2-7 | 12 | TRBV11-2
CASSQNPGVSGNTIYF | TGCGCCAGCAGCCAAAATCCCGGGGTATCTGGAAACACCATATATTTT | . | . | TRBJ1-3 | 16 | TRBV4-3
CASSQGTGDSPLHF | TGTGCCAGCAGCCAAGGGACAGGGGATTCACCCCTCCACTTT | few | TRBD1 | TRBJ1-6 | 14 | TRBV16
CASSELQGSNQPQHF | TGTGCCAGCAGTGAACTCCAGGGGAGCAATCAGCCCCAGCATTTT | . | . | TRBJ1-5 | 15 | TRBV6-1
CASSLGLADYNEQFF | TGCGCCAGCAGCTTGGGGCTAGCGGATTACAATGAGCAGTTCTTC | . | TRBD2 | TRBJ2-1 | 15 | TRBV5-1
CAITRGRGYEQYF | TGTGCCATCACTAGGGGCAGGGGCTACGAGCAGTACTTC | few | . | TRBJ2-7 | 13 | TRBV28
CATLTSSDSTNQPQHF | TGTGCCACCCTAACTAGCAGCGACAGCACAAATCAGCCCCAGCATTTT | . | . | TRBJ1-5 | 16 | TRBV24-1
CASSHPTQGTEAFF | TGTGCCAGCAGCCATCCGACTCAGGGCACTGAAGCTTTCTTT | . | . | TRBJ1-1 | 14 | TRBV16
CASSHLRDRTYGYTF | TGTGCCAGCAGCCACCTCCGGGACAGGACCTATGGCTACACCTTC | . | TRBD1 | TRBJ1-2 | 15 | TRBV4-2
CASSQGLAGDYNEQFF | TGCGCCAGCAGCCAAGGACTAGCGGGGGATTACAATGAGCAGTTCTTC | . | TRBD2 | TRBJ2-1 | 16 | TRBV4-1
CASSWGDTQYF | TGTGCCAGTAGTTGGGGAGATACGCAGTATTTT | . | . | TRBJ2-3 | 11 | TRBV19
CASLKRVARDTEAFF | TGCGCCAGCCTCAAAAGGGTCGCAAGGGACACTGAAGCTTTCTTT | . | . | TRBJ1-1 | 15 | TRBV5-1
CASSQGQGRSPLHF | TGTGCCAGCAGCCAAGGACAGGGACGTTCACCCCTCCACTTT | . | TRBD1 | TRBJ1-6 | 14 | TRBV4-2
CSVGTSGVGEQYF | TGCAGCGTTGGGACTAGCGGGGTGGGCGAGCAGTACTTC | . | TRBD2 | TRBJ2-7 | 13 | TRBV29-1
CASSYSSYEQYF | TGTGCCAGCAGTTACTCCTCCTACGAGCAGTACTTC | few | . | TRBJ2-7 | 12 | TRBV6-6
CATSDFSGVGELFF | TGTGCCACCAGTGATTTTTCCGGGGTCGGGGAGCTGTTTTTT | . | . | TRBJ2-2 | 14 | TRBV24-1
CASSPTRKGGPDYGYTF | TGTGCCAGCTCACCGACTAGAAAAGGGGGTCCTGACTATGGCTACACCTTC | . | . | TRBJ1-2 | 17 | TRBV18
CASRPGEANTIYF | TGTGCCAGCCGCCCAGGGGAGGCAAACACCATATATTTT | . | . | TRBJ1-3 | 13 | TRBV9
CASGLTPREQFF | TGTGCTAGTGGTTTGACCCCTCGCGAGCAGTTCTTC | . | . | TRBJ2-1 | 12 | TRBV12-5
CASSVSGRPSDIQYF | TGTGCCAGCAGTGTTAGCGGGAGGCCGTCGGACATTCAGTACTTC | . | TRBD2 | TRBJ2-4 | 15 | TRBV9